What follows describes a single T cell receptor beta chain. Method: immunoSEQ multiplex PCR; TCRdb's copy keeps in-frame clones and lacks some. This repertoire shows almost 35,000 clones, around 86% found once; its top ten account for about 1.3%. This entry comes from a study of OX40 agonist ivuxolimab in advanced cancers. The germline V gene encodes CDR1 SGHKS and CDR2 YYEKEE (reference sequence). V lost 6 bases, J lost 1 base, and 8 bases lay in between. The CDR3 totals 12 residues. This receptor was identified in an adult with an advanced solid tumor such as melanoma, head and neck, liver or kidney cancer. The source was CD4+ or CD8+ T cells sorted from blood, collected in a trial of the OX40 agonist ivuxolimab. This chain uses TRBV5-5 with TRBJ2-7, with D possibly matching TRBD1 (5 bases). The CDR3 DNA reads as TGTGCCAGCACCAGGGTATCCTACGAGCAGTACTTC. It is translated as CASTRVSYEQYF.